This T cell receptor (beta chain) was documented in a study of T cells in Graves' hyperthyroidism and ophthalmopathy. In this sample, this clonotype turned up many times. Antigen unknown. Patients with ophthalmopathy all had a Clinical Activity Score of at least 3, a NOSPECS grade of at least 4 and duration under 3 months. Uncontrolled infection, other autoimmune disease, pregnancy or lactation disqualified patients from enrolment. Diagnoses were made from clinical symptoms, serum measures (thyroxine and TRAb), thyroid ultrasound and orbital computed tomography. Study findings and constraints: The blood repertoire included most of the expanded thyroid clonotypes above 0.001.

V lost 4 bases, J lost 4 bases, and 13 bases stayed unmatched. CDR3 length: 18 amino acids. The V gene's germline CDR1 is MDHEN and CDR2 SYDVKM. RNA transcripts provided the source from which TCR beta CDR3 regions were amplified. In the first-round RT-PCR of the TCR CDR3, the HTBI primer set was used. TCRdb independently ran MiXCR on the multiplex PCR reads; one entry per CDR3 protein. The table records some 350,000 distinct CDR3 sequences, nearly 15% of them present only once. The sequenced sample was blood. The TCR sequence derives from a woman aged 55 to 70 with Graves' ophthalmopathy. This chain links TRBV28 with TRBJ2-1, with 10 bases matching TRBD2. CDR3 nucleotide sequence: TGTGCCAGCAGTTCGCTGGCTAGCGGGGGTCCCTCTTACAATGAGCAGTTCTTC. The encoded protein is CASSSLASGGPSYNEQFF.